A selection of T cell receptor beta chains follows, all from one sample in a study of radiation and T cells in renal cell carcinoma. The protocol was immunoSEQ multiplex PCR, while the TCRdb copy is restricted to in-frame clones and leaves out a portion. This table has some 22,000 clones, about 80% appearing once. Here the sequenced sample was blood, taken from a patient whose treatment included radiotherapy and nephrectomy. The receptor set was obtained from a man aged 60 to 75 with renal cell carcinoma. Each CDR3 is given without its conserved first and last residue. The order of the fields is J gene, V gene, clone size, CDR3 protein. Where a row states a size, it is once, few, many or the class of an expanded clone; other rows omit it.

>TRBJ2-3|TRBV5-1|NA
ASSLASGGTDTQY
>TRBJ2-7|TRBV2|NA
ASGLRPYEQY
>TRBJ1-2|TRBV6-1|NA
ASRSTGRTGYT
>TRBJ1-6|TRBV13|NA
ASSFGVLGSPLH
>TRBJ2-1|TRBV19|NA
ASSRAGSGYNEQF
>TRBJ2-5|TRBV2|once
ASSVWSDQETQY
>TRBJ2-5|TRBV6-1|NA
ASSPTTGGETQY
>NA|TRBV27|NA
ASSLRPQSSYEQY
>TRBJ1-4|TRBV6-1|NA
ASSEAPRGRGYVPTTNEKLF
>TRBJ1-2|TRBV6-5|once
ASSPGPLGYT
>TRBJ2-5|TRBV7-2|once
ASSSTREATQY
>TRBJ2-7|TRBV2|NA
ASSVGTSGRKQY
>TRBJ2-7|TRBV5-6|NA
ASSPRRTSGTYEQY
>TRBJ2-3|TRBV29-1|NA
SVGRHGTSGSGNTDTQY
>TRBJ2-5|TRBV9|NA
ASGQGLETQY
>TRBJ2-4|TRBV5-6|NA
ASSPLAGEDIQY
>TRBJ1-5|TRBV7-6|NA
ASSWGWGQPQH
>TRBJ2-5|TRBV7-3|NA
ASSSHGAETQY
>TRBJ2-5|TRBV5-1|NA
ASSLEGRETQY
>TRBJ1-1|TRBV5-1|NA
ASSLYWDKVNTEAF
>TRBJ2-1|TRBV9|once
ASSGAGEQF
>TRBJ2-3|TRBV6-5|NA
ASRTAGGADTQY
>TRBJ1-1|TRBV5-4|NA
ASSYNGNTEAF
>TRBJ2-1|TRBV7-9|NA
ASSSVRTATNEQF
>TRBJ1-6|TRBV5-6|few
ASSRDANSPLH
>TRBJ2-5|TRBV11-2|NA
ASSSLGLRSTTETQY
>TRBJ2-2|TRBV4-1|NA
ASRKRAGGENTGELF
>TRBJ1-5|TRBV5-1|NA
ASSPGASSSNQPQH
>TRBJ1-4|TRBV28|NA
ASSFILMGQTNEKLF
>TRBJ2-1|TRBV14|NA
ASSRPGLAGAREQF
>TRBJ2-5|TRBV4-3|NA
ASSQSSGVGETQY
>TRBJ2-5|TRBV27|NA
ASSFEWQETQY
>TRBJ2-2|TRBV5-6|NA
ASSNLGQRANTGELF
>TRBJ1-4|TRBV4-1|NA
ASSRGQGNEKLF
>TRBJ2-2|TRBV29-1|NA
SARTGSTGELF
>TRBJ1-1|TRBV7-9|NA
ASSLSGPEAF
>TRBJ2-7|TRBV9|NA
ASSEGPTVASYEQY
>TRBJ2-3|TRBV7-8|NA
ASSLLAGDSADTQY
>TRBJ2-7|TRBV7-8|NA
ASSLAGASSYEQY
>TRBJ2-5|TRBV5-1|NA
ASSPRRELTNSLETQY
>TRBJ2-7|TRBV4-3|NA
ASSQEAHGFYEQY